Below, 23 T cell receptor beta chains from the same sample are listed, as sequenced in a study of CD8 T cells in ankylosing spondylitis (dated by TCRdb to the late 2010s). The paper as a whole reports these results and caveats: A TCR beta motif made up of several highly homologous amino acid variants appeared to be characteristic of blood from ankylosing spondylitis patients.

The library was produced with 5' RACE. Sequenced using an Illumina HiSeq 2500. TCRdb ran its own pipeline on the public reads, namely fastp trimming at Q25 and MiXCR clone calling, and kept in-frame beta chains. Entries are consolidated by CDR3 protein sequence, retaining the most common genes and DNA. The sample table lists 220,000 or so distinct CDR3 sequences, 15% to 20% of them with a count of one. Approximately 42% of the sample comes from the top ten. Which antigens these TCRs recognize remains unknown. The sequenced material came from blood, either unsorted or a sorted T cell fraction (not recorded which). The receptors derive from a male donor with ankylosing spondylitis.

Ten or more counts support this clonotype. CDR3 nucleotide sequence: TGTGCCAGCAGCTCCTTTGGGACTAGCGGACAAGAGACCCAGTACTTC. It is translated as CASSSFGTSGQETQYF. The V gene is TRBV12-3 or TRBV12-4, the J gene TRBJ2-5; TRBD2 matches 11 bases. The CDR3 loop spans 16 amino acids. The J segment lost 2 bases and the V segment lost 6 bases, leaving 8 bases of the junction unmatched.

V gene TRBV2 combines with J gene TRBJ1-2, with D hard to call. V shed 1 base and J shed 3 bases, with 12 bases lying between them. Germline V gene sequence: CDR1 SNHLY, CDR2 FYNNEI. The CDR3 runs to 15 residues. CDR3 sequence (DNA): TGTGCCAGCAGTGAAGGCGTCGGCGGATACTATGGCTACACCTTC. This sequence encodes CASSEGVGGYYGYTF.

The V and J genes are TRBV11-1 and TRBJ2-5, with 9 bases fitting TRBD1. The V segment lost 5 bases and the J segment 5 bases; nucleotides outside the gene matches: 12. The CDR3 spans 16 residues. Per the germline V gene, CDR1 is SGHAT and CDR2 is FQDESV (reference sequence). CDR3 DNA: TGTGCCAGCAGCAGAGGCTCCGGGACAGGGACCGAGACCCAGTACTTC. Encoded protein: CASSRGSGTGTETQYF.

This clonotype was seen ten or more times. This chain links TRBV12-3 or TRBV12-4 with TRBJ2-2, with TRBD2 matching over 10 bases. Trimming took 3 bases from V and 5 from J; bases not matched to a gene: 6. CDR3 length: 16 residues. The CDR3 here is CASSFGLAGVTGELFF. The CDR3 coding sequence is TGTGCCAGCAGTTTTGGTCTAGCGGGAGTTACCGGGGAGCTGTTTTTT.

The CDR3 reads CASSLARRTETQYF. The CDR3 bases are TGTGCCAGCAGTTTAGCGAGACGGACGGAGACCCAGTACTTC. The V gene is TRBV28, the J gene TRBJ2-5; D gene ambiguous. Germline V gives CDR1 MDHEN, CDR2 SYDVKM. The V and J ends lost 2 bases and 5 bases respectively, with 12 bases between them. The CDR3 extends over 14 amino acids.

The genes are TRBV12-3 or TRBV12-4 and TRBJ2-1; D is possibly TRBD1 (6 bases). The CDR3 contains 15 residues. Trimming took off 2 bases at V and 8 bases at J, with 16 bases between the two ends. The DNA of the CDR3 is TGTGCCAGCAGTTTACTAACAGGGAATTTTGATGAGCAGTTCTTC. It specifies CASSLLTGNFDEQFF.

The sample holds one count of this clonotype. The CDR3 coding sequence is TGTGCCAGCAGCCCCCTGAAAGAGACCCAGTACTTC. Amino acids: CASSPLKETQYF. The rearrangement uses TRBV7-9 and TRBJ2-5; D is undetermined. This CDR3 region has 12 residues. The germline V and J ends were trimmed by 5 bases and 3 bases, with 7 bases remaining between them. Per the germline V gene, CDR1 is SEHNR and CDR2 is FQNEAQ (reference sequence). The variable domain in full, completed from reference TRBV7-9 and TRBJ2-5, reads DTGVSQNPRHKITKRGQNVTFRCDPISEHNRLYWYRQTLGQGPEFLTYFQNEAQLEKSRLLSDRFSAERPKGSFSTLEIQRTEQGDSAMYLCASSPLKETQYFGPGTRLLVL.

This clonotype was detected only a few times. The gene calls are TRBV4-1 and TRBJ2-3, with TRBD2 identical over 11 bases. The V gene's germline CDR1 is MGHRA and CDR2 YSYEKL. The CDR3 has 19 residues. V shed 1 base and J 5 bases; nucleotides not matched to a gene: 14. The CDR3: CASSQAKILLAGVGDTQYF. The DNA of the CDR3 is TGCGCCAGCAGCCAAGCAAAAATACTACTAGCGGGAGTAGGAGATACGCAGTATTTT.

This clonotype was detected many times. The J gene is TRBJ2-5, the V gene TRBV9; D is unresolved. This CDR3 contains 13 residues. V lost 2 bases and J 0 bases, leaving 5 bases between the germline ends. CDR1 and CDR2 (germline): SGDLS, YYNGEE. For the CDR3, the DNA is TGTGCCAGCAGCGTCGGAAACCAAGAGACCCAGTACTTC. It codes for CASSVGNQETQYF.

This clonotype was counted a few times. The J gene is TRBJ2-7, the V gene TRBV5-6; D call uncertain. The germline V gene encodes CDR1 SGHDT and CDR2 YYEEEE. This CDR3 region has 15 residues. With 0 bases removed from V and 2 bases from J, the gap between germline ends came to 12 bases. The DNA of the CDR3 is TGTGCCAGCAGCTTGGGGACCATCAAGACCTACGAGCAGTACTTC. It specifies CASSLGTIKTYEQYF.

A few counts support this clonotype. This chain connects TRBV20-1 to TRBJ2-1, with D uncertain. The CDR3 is 13 amino acids. Germline V gives CDR1 DFQATT, CDR2 SNEGSKA (reference sequence). V lost 0 bases and J 5 bases, leaving 8 bases between the germline ends. This CDR3 reads CSARDRADNEQFF. Here the CDR3 DNA reads TGCAGTGCTAGAGATCGGGCAGACAATGAGCAGTTCTTC.

This clonotype has just a few counts. The rearrangement joins TRBV29-1 to TRBJ2-7; D may match TRBD1 or TRBD2 (5 bases each). The V gene's germline CDR1 is SQVTM and CDR2 ANQGSEA. Trimming removed 6 bases at V and 2 bases at J, with 11 bases between. The CDR3 spans 12 residues. CDR3 coding DNA: TGCAGCGTCCGGGACCCCGCCTACGAGCAGTACTTC. Translation gives CSVRDPAYEQYF.

This CDR3 is CSATTRPEPEQYF. In DNA, the CDR3 is TGCAGTGCCACCACACGACCTGAGCCCGAGCAGTACTTC. The rearrangement links TRBV20-1 to TRBJ2-7; no reliable D call. CDR1 is DFQATT, CDR2 SNEGSKA, per germline (reference sequence). The CDR3 contains 13 residues. The ends were cut back, 6 bases at V and 6 bases at J, with 18 bases in the middle.

This clonotype was counted a single time. The chain employs TRBV5-1 and TRBJ2-7, with 7 bases identical to TRBD1. The germline V gene has CDR1 SGHRS and CDR2 YFSETQ. The CDR3 sequence is 17 residues long. J gave up 5 bases and V 0 bases, and 14 bases lay outside the gene matches. The CDR3 loop reads CASSLGLGYDRADEQYF. DNA for the CDR3: TGCGCCAGCAGCTTGGGTTTGGGATACGACAGGGCTGACGAGCAGTACTTC. Combining the CDR3 with reference TRBV5-1 and TRBJ2-7 gives the whole variable domain KAGVTQTPRYLIKTRGQQVTLSCSPISGHRSVSWYQQTPGQGLQFLFEYFSETQRNKGNFPGRFSGRQFSNSRSEMNVSTLELGDSALYLCASSLGLGYDRADEQYFGPGTRLTVT.

In this sample, this clonotype turned up a few times. This chain uses TRBV20-1 with TRBJ1-3; D is possibly TRBD1 (6 bases). Germline loops: CDR1 DFQATT, CDR2 SNEGSKA (reference sequence). Trimming took off 4 bases at V and 3 bases at J, with 10 bases between the two ends. The CDR3 loop spans 13 amino acids. In DNA form, the CDR3 reads TGCAGTGCTAAATACAGGGTTGGAAACACCATATATTTT. This encodes CSAKYRVGNTIYF.

The genes are TRBV20-1 and TRBJ2-6; maybe TRBD1 (6 bases). The ends were cut back, 0 bases at V and 0 bases at J, with 12 bases in the middle. The CDR3 length is 17 residues. Germline CDR1 and CDR2: DFQATT and SNEGSKA (reference sequence). The CDR3 nucleotides are TGCAGTGCTAGAGATTTCACAGGGAGCTCTGGGGCCAACGTCCTGACTTTC. Encoded protein: CSARDFTGSSGANVLTF.

The chain links TRBV6-2 or TRBV6-3 to TRBJ2-3, with D maybe TRBD2 (6 bases). V lost 8 bases and J lost 8, with 17 bases in between. The CDR3 runs 13 residues. Germline V gene sequence: CDR1 MNHEY, CDR2 SVGEGT. CDR3 in amino acids: CASGGSGGVTQYF. CDR3 nucleotides: TGTGCCAGCGGTGGGTCCGGAGGGGTTACGCAGTATTTT.

In this sample, this clonotype turned up a few times. V usage is TRBV25-1 and J usage is TRBJ2-7, with D hard to call. CDR1 is MGHDK and CDR2 is SYGVNS in the germline V gene. The CDR3 extends over 13 amino acids. The V and J ends lost 2 bases and 1 base respectively, with 6 bases between them. The CDR3 sequence is CASSEPGSYEQYF. The CDR3 DNA reads as TGTGCCAGCAGTGAACCCGGATCCTACGAGCAGTACTTC.

This clonotype was detected only a few times. J is TRBJ1-6 and V is TRBV27; a weak D match, TRBD1 (5 bases). Germline loops: CDR1 MNHEY, CDR2 SMNVEV (reference sequence). Between the trimmed V and J ends, which lost 5 bases and 7 bases, there was a span of 15 bases. This CDR3 spans 15 amino acids. CDR3 in DNA: TGTGCCAGCAGTCCCCGGACGGGGCTGAATTCACCCCTCCACTTT. Translation: CASSPRTGLNSPLHF.

The gene calls are TRBV4-3 and TRBJ1-2; D remains unclear. The CDR3 runs to 16 residues. The V gene lost 0 bases and the J gene lost 4 bases, with 15 bases spanning the gap. In germline, CDR1 is LGHNA, CDR2 YSLEER. The chain's CDR3 is CASSQDRNEGSYGYTF. For the CDR3, the DNA is TGCGCCAGCAGCCAAGATCGGAACGAGGGATCCTATGGCTACACCTTC.

This clonotype came up many times. The V gene is TRBV5-6, the J gene TRBJ2-7; 9 bases align to TRBD1. The CDR3 is made up of 14 amino acids. With 2 bases clipped from V and 3 bases from J, the junction kept 3 bases outside the gene matches. Germline CDR1 and CDR2: SGHDT and YYEEEE. The CDR3 reads CASSLEDRGYEQYF. DNA of the CDR3: TGTGCCAGCAGCTTAGAGGACAGGGGCTACGAGCAGTACTTC.

The chain employs TRBV4-2 and TRBJ2-7, with 10 bases that match TRBD2. V gave up 3 bases and J gave up 0 bases; unmatched junction bases: 5. CDR1 and CDR2 from the germline V gene are LGHNA and YNFKEQ. The CDR3 is 16 residues long. This CDR3 is CASSHQAGGSSYEQYF. The CDR3 region has the DNA TGTGCCAGCAGCCACCAAGCGGGAGGGTCCTCCTACGAGCAGTACTTC.

The chain carries TRBV18 and TRBJ2-1, with a weak D call TRBD1 (7 bases). Germline V gives CDR1 KGHSH, CDR2 LQKENI. CDR3 length: 17 amino acids. V gave up 3 bases and J gave up 4 bases, with 19 bases separating them. The CDR3 nucleotides read TGTGCCAGCTCACCGGAGGGGGCCCACGGCGCTTACAATGAGCAGTTCTTC. As protein: CASSPEGAHGAYNEQFF.